These 21 T cell receptor beta chains originate from one sample sequenced in a study of T cell responses to AZD1222 COVID-19 vaccine. TCRdb's copy holds only in-frame clones and misses some; the assay was immunoSEQ multiplex PCR. The sample holds fewer than 130,000 clones, about 95% seen once. Source: peripheral blood, taken 28 days after the second AZD1222 dose. These receptors were obtained from an adult who received the AZD1222 COVID-19 vaccine.

The chain employs TRBV5-4 and TRBJ2-3, with 11 bases aligning to TRBD2. The germline gives CDR1 SGHNT, CDR2 YYREEE (reference sequence). CDR3 length: 18 residues. The J segment lost 2 bases and the V segment lost 4 bases, leaving 12 bases of the junction unmatched. The CDR3 DNA sequence: TGTGCCAGCAGCCCTGGGGGGCTACTAGCGGGAGCCACAGATACGCAGTATTTT. It translates to CASSPGGLLAGATDTQYF.

Worth noting for this clone: The CDR3 ends on some other residue instead of the conserved phenylalanine or tryptophan, so this is likely a read error. The J gene is TRBJ1-1, the V gene TRBV19, with TRBD1 identical over 7 bases. The CDR3 has 13 residues. The germline V gene encodes CDR1 LNHDA and CDR2 SQIVND (reference sequence). The J segment lost 5 bases and the V segment lost 8 bases, leaving 8 bases of the junction unmatched. CDR3 residues: CASSETGWTEAFL. The DNA of the CDR3 is TGTGCCAGTTCGGAGACAGGGTGGACTGAAGCTTTCCTT.

The chain recombines TRBV6-5 with TRBJ2-7; TRBD1 agrees at 9 bases. Germline assignment: CDR1 MNHEY and CDR2 SVGAGI. V dropped 2 bases and J dropped 2; count of bases not matched to a gene: 7. This CDR3 has 16 residues. The CDR3 coding sequence is TGTGCCAGCAGTTACACATATAGGGACAGGGCCTACGAGCAGTACTTC. Translation gives CASSYTYRDRAYEQYF.

V usage is TRBV18 and J usage is TRBJ2-2; TRBD1 might be the D (5 bases). CDR1 is KGHSH and CDR2 is LQKENI in the germline V gene. The CDR3 is 15 amino acids. The V end was cut by 4 bases, the J end by 2 bases, with 11 bases between. CDR3 coding DNA: TGTGCCAGCTCACAACAGGTGACAAACACCGGGGAGCTGTTTTTT. It yields the protein CASSQQVTNTGELFF.

This clone was counted once. The chain combines TRBV30 with TRBJ2-6; D is unresolved. CDR1 and CDR2 from the germline V gene are GTSNPN and SVGIG (reference sequence). The V end was cut by 4 bases, the J end by 4 bases, with 5 bases between. This CDR3 comprises 12 residues. CDR3 loop: CAWTSGANVLTF. CDR3 DNA sequence: TGTGCCTGGACGTCCGGGGCCAACGTCCTGACTTTC.

The chain has TRBV19 and TRBJ1-4; 10 bases line up with TRBD1. The CDR3 totals 16 residues. The V gene's germline CDR1 is LNHDA and CDR2 SQIVND (reference sequence). The V gene end was trimmed by 10 bases and the J gene end by 7 bases; junction bases not matched to a gene: 15. The chain's CDR3 is CATSPLGDRGGEKLFF. As DNA, the CDR3 is TGTGCCACGTCCCCTCTCGGGGACAGGGGTGGTGAAAAACTGTTTTTT.

The chain couples TRBV18 to TRBJ1-1; TRBD1 matches 7 bases. V trimming: 4 bases; J trimming: 3 bases; junction bases outside the gene matches: 2. CDR1 is KGHSH, CDR2 LQKENI, per germline. The CDR3 consists of 13 residues. The CDR3: CASSQQGYTEAFF. CDR3 nucleotide sequence: TGTGCCAGCTCACAACAGGGGTACACTGAAGCTTTCTTT.

This chain uses TRBV12-3 or TRBV12-4 with TRBJ2-7; weak D call: TRBD2 (5 bases). The V gene lost 6 bases and the J gene lost 3 bases, with 12 bases spanning the gap. There are 13 residues in the CDR3. In DNA form, the CDR3 reads TGTGCCAGCAGCAAACTAGAAGGCTACGAGCAGTACTTC. This gives the protein CASSKLEGYEQYF.

The genes are TRBV7-9 and TRBJ1-2; D is ambiguous. V was trimmed by 4 bases and J by 0 bases, leaving 15 bases between them. The germline gives CDR1 SEHNR, CDR2 FQNEAQ (reference sequence). This CDR3 comprises 16 residues. The CDR3 protein is CASSSLAQRANYGYTF. Here the CDR3 DNA reads TGTGCCAGCAGCTCTCTCGCCCAGAGAGCTAACTATGGCTACACCTTC.

V gene TRBV19 combines with J gene TRBJ1-5; D call uncertain. Germline loops: CDR1 LNHDA, CDR2 SQIVND (reference sequence). The V gene lost 3 bases and the J gene lost 0 bases, with 6 bases spanning the gap. This CDR3 contains 14 residues. The CDR3 protein is CASSIPGSNQPQHF. As DNA, the CDR3 is TGTGCCAGTAGTATTCCCGGTAGCAATCAGCCCCAGCATTTT.

Only one count was recorded for this clone. The genes are TRBV7-9 and TRBJ1-2; no clear D gene. The V gene's germline CDR1 is SEHNR and CDR2 FQNEAQ (reference sequence). The CDR3 totals 11 residues. V lost 4 bases to trimming and J lost 8 bases, with 8 bases between them. The CDR3 nucleotides are TGTGCCAGCAGCTCAAATGGAGGCTACACCTTC. It specifies CASSSNGGYTF.

This rearrangement joins TRBV12-5 to TRBJ1-2; D is unclear. CDR1 and CDR2 from the germline V gene are LGHNT and FRNRAP. This CDR3 has 12 amino acids. The germline V and J ends were trimmed by 1 base and 5 bases, with 5 bases remaining between them. Here the CDR3 DNA reads TGTGCTAGTGGTTTGGGGAGTTATGGCTACACCTTC. This encodes CASGLGSYGYTF. Full variable domain (missing parts from reference TRBV12-5 and TRBJ1-2): DARVTQTPRHKVTEMGQEVTMRCQPILGHNTVFWYRQTMMQGLELLAYFRNRAPLDDSGMPKDRFSAEMPDATLATLKIQPSEPRDSAVYFCASGLGSYGYTFGSGTRLTVV.

This chain links TRBV13 with TRBJ1-4; D is unresolved. The CDR3 covers 16 residues. Germline CDR1 and CDR2: PRHDT and FYEKMQ (reference sequence). Trimming took off 2 bases at V and 5 bases at J, with 15 bases between the two ends. The CDR3 loop is CASSLRITPLNEKLFF. The CDR3 DNA follows: TGTGCCAGCAGCTTACGGATCACCCCTTTAAATGAAAAACTGTTTTTT.

The chain recombines TRBV6-6 with TRBJ2-1, with D unclear. Per germline, CDR1 MNHNY and CDR2 SVGAGI (reference sequence). With 2 bases removed from V and 6 bases from J, the gap between germline ends came to 5 bases. CDR3 length: 12 amino acids. The CDR3 bases are TGTGCCAGCAGTTACGGGGTCAATGAGCAGTTCTTC. It specifies CASSYGVNEQFF.

V usage is TRBV5-1 and J usage is TRBJ1-6; D uncertain. V was cut by 0 bases and J by 11 bases, with 9 bases left in between. CDR3 length: 13 residues. Germline V CDR1 and CDR2: SGHRS, YFSETQ. CDR3 in amino acids: CASSLERTAPLHF. The CDR3 bases are TGCGCCAGCAGCTTGGAGAGAACTGCACCCCTCCACTTT.

The V gene is TRBV9, the J gene TRBJ2-3, with TRBD2 matching 12 bases. Germline V gene sequence: CDR1 SGDLS, CDR2 YYNGEE. The trim removed 3 bases at V and 3 bases at J, leaving 8 bases unmatched. This CDR3 contains 17 residues. CDR3 amino acids: CASSDRTSGEGTDTQYF. CDR3 in DNA: TGTGCCAGCAGCGACCGGACTAGCGGGGAAGGGACAGATACGCAGTATTTT.

V and J are TRBV27 and TRBJ1-1, with 8 bases fitting TRBD1. The V gene end was trimmed by 5 bases and the J gene end by 3 bases; junction bases not matched to a gene: 5. Germline V gene data show CDR1 as MNHEY and CDR2 as SMNVEV (reference sequence). The CDR3 covers 14 residues. Here the CDR3 DNA reads TGTGCCAGCAGTCCTTGGACAGGGCACACTGAAGCTTTCTTT. Translation: CASSPWTGHTEAFF.

The chain carries TRBV6-5 and TRBJ2-1, with 7 bases aligning to TRBD2. The CDR3 length is 14 residues. V gave up 5 bases and J gave up 9 bases; unmatched junction bases: 10. Germline CDR1 and CDR2: MNHEY and SVGAGI. The CDR3 DNA sequence: TGTGCCAGCAGTAGACTCCCCGGCGGGGGTGAGCAGTTCTTC. Translation gives CASSRLPGGGEQFF.

V is TRBV27 and J is TRBJ2-3, with D hard to call. CDR3 length equals 13 residues. The germline V gene has CDR1 MNHEY and CDR2 SMNVEV (reference sequence). The ends were cut back, 5 bases at V and 4 bases at J, with 10 bases in the middle. The CDR3 nucleotides are TGTGCCAGCAGTCAAATTCCCTCAGATACGCAGTATTTT. Its protein product is CASSQIPSDTQYF.

In DNA form, the CDR3 reads TGTGCCAGCAGCCCCCCTCGGAGGACAGGGATGACTGAAGCTTTCTTT. Encoded protein: CASSPPRRTGMTEAFF. The J gene is TRBJ1-1, the V gene TRBV11-2, with 8 bases aligning to TRBD1. The trim removed 5 bases at V and 5 bases at J, leaving 13 bases unmatched. The CDR3 length is 16 residues. Germline V lookup: CDR1 SGHAT, CDR2 FQNNGV.

The J gene is TRBJ2-7, the V gene TRBV6-6; D ambiguous. Germline CDR1 and CDR2: MNHNY and SVGAGI (reference sequence). The CDR3 length is 15 residues. Trimming removed 2 bases from V and 0 bases from J, with 11 bases in between. CDR3 DNA: TGTGCCAGCAGTTACAACCCGGCTTACTCCTACGAGCAGTACTTC. This codes for CASSYNPAYSYEQYF.